This T cell receptor (beta chain) originates from a study of shared clonotypes between healthy human individuals. In the study overall: Sampling drew on donors who were two women and a few men aged 18 to 49. General study findings and limits: A reduction in generation probabilities was seen for non-shared clonotypes relative to those shared by all four donors.

It was across several immunoSEQ plates that each subset's genomic DNA was evenly split. Authors' data handling: Junction-only sequences without quality scores were provided by ImmunoSEQ, so filtering was different. Only in-frame clones appear in the TCRdb table, and some are missing; sequencing was by immunoSEQ multiplex PCR. V, J and clone size were drawn from that table, and D and trimming were deduced from the DNA. Here the sample spans some 2,000,000 clones, about 94% being singletons. As defined, naive CD8 cells were CD45RO-negative and positively selected for CCR7, with terminally differentiated effector memory CD45RA+ cells excluded. Comments on this clone: Its antigen is undetermined.

This CDR3 comprises 16 residues. Per germline, CDR1 SGHRS and CDR2 YFSETQ. Germline trimming cut 3 bases from V and 2 bases from J; bases unmatched to any gene: 11. This TCR was recovered from a man younger than 30 in good health. The chain carries TRBV5-1 and TRBJ2-7; TRBD2 aligns across 7 bases. Sequenced material: naive CD8+ T cells sorted from blood. The CDR3 nucleotides are TGCGCCAGCAGCTGGGCAGCGGGGTTTAGCGCCTACGAGCAGTACTTC. Translated, it gives CASSWAAGFSAYEQYF. The variable domain in full, completed from reference TRBV5-1 and TRBJ2-7, reads KAGVTQTPRYLIKTRGQQVTLSCSPISGHRSVSWYQQTPGQGLQFLFEYFSETQRNKGNFPGRFSGRQFSNSRSEMNVSTLELGDSALYLCASSWAAGFSAYEQYFGPGTRLTVT.